The T cell receptor beta chain described here comes from a study of T cells in Graves' hyperthyroidism and ophthalmopathy. Points from the study as a whole: The model made its ophthalmopathy prediction, and onset followed a median about 6.8 months later. By a 13 V-J model, ophthalmopathy was set apart from stable hyperthyroidism.

This CDR3 is built from 17 residues. Looked up from germline, CDR1 is LGHNA and CDR2 is YNFKEQ. Trimming took 0 bases from V and 10 from J; bases not matched to a gene: 10. Patients were aged 18 to 65, had disease duration under 2 months, and had newly diagnosed hyperthyroidism. From RNA transcripts, TCR beta CDR3 regions were amplified. During a first-round RT-PCR of the TCR CDR3, the HTBI primer set was used. TCRdb re-derived calls from the multiplex PCR reads in MiXCR, one entry per CDR3 protein. The sample records some 350,000 distinct CDR3 sequences, 20% to 30% being singletons. Note on this clonotype: Its antigen is still unknown.

The sample consisted of blood. This clonotype was sampled from a man between 50 and 59 years old with Graves' hyperthyroidism. V gene TRBV4-2 combines with J gene TRBJ2-1; 12 bases line up with TRBD2. The CDR3 is CASSQEASGRAPREQFF. CDR3 nucleotide sequence: TGTGCCAGCAGCCAAGAGGCTAGCGGGAGGGCCCCACGGGAGCAGTTCTTC.